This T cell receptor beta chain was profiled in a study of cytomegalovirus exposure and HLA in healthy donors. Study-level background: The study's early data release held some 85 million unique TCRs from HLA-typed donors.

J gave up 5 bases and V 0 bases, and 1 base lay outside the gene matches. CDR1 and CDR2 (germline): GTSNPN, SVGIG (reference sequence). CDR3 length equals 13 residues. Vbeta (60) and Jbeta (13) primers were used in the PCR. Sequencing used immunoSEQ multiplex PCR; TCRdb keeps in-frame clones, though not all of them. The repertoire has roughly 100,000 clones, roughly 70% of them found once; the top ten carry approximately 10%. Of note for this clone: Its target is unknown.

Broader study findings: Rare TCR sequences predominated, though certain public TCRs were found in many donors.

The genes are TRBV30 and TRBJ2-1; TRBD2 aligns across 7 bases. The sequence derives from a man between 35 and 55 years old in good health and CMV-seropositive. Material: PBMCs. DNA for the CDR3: TGTGCCTGGAGTGTAGGACTAGACAATGAGCAGTTCTTC. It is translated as CAWSVGLDNEQFF.